This T cell receptor (beta chain) was recorded in a study of long-term antiretroviral therapy in people with HIV. Study-wide points: Versus controls, repertoires in people with HIV had narrower CDR3 length ranges.

Of note for this clone: Antigen unknown.

Each donor provided at least one pre-ART PBMC sample and at least two post-ART PBMC samples. The CDR3 is made up of 15 amino acids. CDR1 and CDR2 from the germline V gene are KGHSH and LQKENI. The V segment lost 4 bases and the J segment 6 bases; nucleotides outside the gene matches: 9. The libraries were made with immunoSEQ v3.0 at survey level. Only in-frame clones appear in the TCRdb table, and some are missing; sequencing was by immunoSEQ multiplex PCR. The sample lists tens of thousands of clones, around 90% occurring once. This chain connects TRBV18 to TRBJ2-3, with TRBD2 matching over 8 bases. This receptor was identified in a man aged 55 to 70 with HIV. Sequences were derived from unsorted PBMCs, sampled 2.3 years after starting antiretroviral therapy. CDR3 amino acids: CASSLSGRRVDTQYF. The CDR3 region has the DNA TGTGCCAGCTCACTAAGCGGGAGACGTGTGGATACGCAGTATTTT.